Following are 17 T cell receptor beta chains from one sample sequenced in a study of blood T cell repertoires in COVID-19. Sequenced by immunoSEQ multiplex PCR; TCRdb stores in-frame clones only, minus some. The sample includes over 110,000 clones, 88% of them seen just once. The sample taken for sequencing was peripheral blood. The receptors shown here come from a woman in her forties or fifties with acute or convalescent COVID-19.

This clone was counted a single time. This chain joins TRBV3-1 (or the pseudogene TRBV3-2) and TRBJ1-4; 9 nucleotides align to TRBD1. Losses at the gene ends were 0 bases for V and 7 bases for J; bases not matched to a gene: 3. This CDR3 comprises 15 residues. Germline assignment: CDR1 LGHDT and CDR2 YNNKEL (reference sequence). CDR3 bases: TGTGCCAGCAGCCAAGATGGGGACAGGGCTGAAAAACTGTTTTTT. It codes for CASSQDGDRAEKLFF.

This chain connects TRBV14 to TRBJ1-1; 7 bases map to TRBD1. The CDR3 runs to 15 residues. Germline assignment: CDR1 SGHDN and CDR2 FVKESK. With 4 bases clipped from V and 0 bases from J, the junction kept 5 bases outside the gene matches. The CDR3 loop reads CASSPRQGLNTEAFF. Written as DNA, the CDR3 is TGTGCCAGCAGCCCTCGACAGGGCTTGAACACTGAAGCTTTCTTT.

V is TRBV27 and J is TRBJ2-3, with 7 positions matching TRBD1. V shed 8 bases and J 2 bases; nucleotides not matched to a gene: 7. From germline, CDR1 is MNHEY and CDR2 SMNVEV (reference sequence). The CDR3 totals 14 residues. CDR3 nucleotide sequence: TGTGCCAGCGGGGCCCAGGGGGACACAGATACGCAGTATTTT. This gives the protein CASGAQGDTDTQYF.

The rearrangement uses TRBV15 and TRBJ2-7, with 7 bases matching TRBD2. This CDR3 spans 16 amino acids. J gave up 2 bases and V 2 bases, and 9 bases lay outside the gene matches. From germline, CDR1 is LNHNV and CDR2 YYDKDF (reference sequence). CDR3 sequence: CATSRMQGGTTYEQYF. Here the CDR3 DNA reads TGTGCCACCAGCAGAATGCAGGGAGGGACTACCTACGAGCAGTACTTC.

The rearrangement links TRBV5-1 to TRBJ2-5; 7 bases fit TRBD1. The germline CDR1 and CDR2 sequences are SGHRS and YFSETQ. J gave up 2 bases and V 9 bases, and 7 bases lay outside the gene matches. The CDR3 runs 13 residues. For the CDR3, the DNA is TGCGCCACGAGGGACAGATTACAAGAGACCCAGTACTTC. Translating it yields CATRDRLQETQYF.

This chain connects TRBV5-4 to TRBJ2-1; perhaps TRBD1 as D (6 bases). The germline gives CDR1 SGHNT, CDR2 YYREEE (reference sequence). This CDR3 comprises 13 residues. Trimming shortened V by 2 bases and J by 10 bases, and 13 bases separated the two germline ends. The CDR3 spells CASSFDRSGEQFF. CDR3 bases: TGTGCCAGCAGCTTCGACAGGTCTGGCGAGCAGTTCTTC.

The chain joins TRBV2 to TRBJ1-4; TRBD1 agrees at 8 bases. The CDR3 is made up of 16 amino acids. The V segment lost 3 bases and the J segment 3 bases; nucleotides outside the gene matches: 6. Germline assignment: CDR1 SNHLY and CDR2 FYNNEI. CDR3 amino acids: CASSEGNRGSNEKLFF. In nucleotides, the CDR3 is TGTGCCAGCAGTGAGGGGAACAGGGGGTCTAATGAAAAACTGTTTTTT.

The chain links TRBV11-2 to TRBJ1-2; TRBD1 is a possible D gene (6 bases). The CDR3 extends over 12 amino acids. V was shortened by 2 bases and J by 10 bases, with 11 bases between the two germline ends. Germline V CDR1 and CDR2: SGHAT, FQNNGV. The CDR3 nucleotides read TGTGCCAGCAGCTTAATGCAGGGGTCCTACACCTTC. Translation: CASSLMQGSYTF.

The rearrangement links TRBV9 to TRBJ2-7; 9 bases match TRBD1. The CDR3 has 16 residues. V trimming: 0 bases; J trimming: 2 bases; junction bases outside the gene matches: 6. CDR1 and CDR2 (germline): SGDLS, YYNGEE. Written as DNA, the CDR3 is TGTGCCAGCAGCGTAGAACCGACAGGGGGAGCCTACGAGCAGTACTTC. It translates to CASSVEPTGGAYEQYF.

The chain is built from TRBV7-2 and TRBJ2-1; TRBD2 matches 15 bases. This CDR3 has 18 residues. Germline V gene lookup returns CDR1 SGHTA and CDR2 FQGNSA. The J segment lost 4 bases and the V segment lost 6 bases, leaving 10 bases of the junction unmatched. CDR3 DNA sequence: TGTGCCAGCAGACCCGGGACTAGCGGGAGGAGACCGTACAATGAGCAGTTCTTC. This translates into CASRPGTSGRRPYNEQFF. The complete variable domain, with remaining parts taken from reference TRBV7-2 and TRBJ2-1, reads GAGVSQSPSNKVTEKGKDVELRCDPISGHTALYWYRQSLGQGLEFLIYFQGNSAPDKSGLPSDRFSAERTGGSVSTLTIQRTQQEDSAVYLCASRPGTSGRRPYNEQFFGPGTRLTVL.

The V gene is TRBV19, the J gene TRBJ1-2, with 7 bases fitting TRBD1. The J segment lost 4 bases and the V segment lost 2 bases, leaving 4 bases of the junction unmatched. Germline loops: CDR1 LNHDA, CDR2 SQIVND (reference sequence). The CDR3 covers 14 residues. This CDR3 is CASSIRDSIYGYTF. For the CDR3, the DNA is TGTGCCAGTAGTATAAGGGACAGTATCTATGGCTACACCTTC.

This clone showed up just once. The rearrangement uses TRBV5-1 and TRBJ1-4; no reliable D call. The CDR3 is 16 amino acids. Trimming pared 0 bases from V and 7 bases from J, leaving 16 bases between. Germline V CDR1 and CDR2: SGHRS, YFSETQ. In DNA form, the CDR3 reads TGCGCCAGCAGCTTGGGGACGGGCGGGATGGCTGAAAAACTGTTTTTT. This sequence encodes CASSLGTGGMAEKLFF.

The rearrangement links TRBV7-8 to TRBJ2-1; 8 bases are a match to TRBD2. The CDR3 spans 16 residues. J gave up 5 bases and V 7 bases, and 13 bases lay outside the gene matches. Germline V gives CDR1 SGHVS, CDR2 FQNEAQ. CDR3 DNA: TGTGCCAGCACCATCACCGGGACTAGTACCGACAATGAGCAGTTCTTC. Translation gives CASTITGTSTDNEQFF.

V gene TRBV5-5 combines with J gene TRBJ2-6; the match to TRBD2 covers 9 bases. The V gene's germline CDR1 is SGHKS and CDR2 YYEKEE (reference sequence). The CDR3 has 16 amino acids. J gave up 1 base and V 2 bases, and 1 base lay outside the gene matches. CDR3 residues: CASSLTSGSGANVLTF. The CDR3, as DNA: TGTGCCAGCAGCTTAACTAGCGGGTCTGGGGCCAACGTCCTGACTTTC.

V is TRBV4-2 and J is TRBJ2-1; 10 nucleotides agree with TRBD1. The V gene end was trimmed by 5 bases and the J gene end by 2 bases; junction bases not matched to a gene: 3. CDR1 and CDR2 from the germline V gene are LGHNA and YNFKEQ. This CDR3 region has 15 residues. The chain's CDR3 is CASSGGQGAYNEQFF. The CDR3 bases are TGTGCCAGCAGCGGTGGACAGGGGGCCTACAATGAGCAGTTCTTC.

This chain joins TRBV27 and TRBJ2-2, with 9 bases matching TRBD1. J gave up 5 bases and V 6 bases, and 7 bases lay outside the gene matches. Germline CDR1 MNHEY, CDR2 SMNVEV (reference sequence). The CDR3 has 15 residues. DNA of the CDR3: TGTGCCAGCAGCCAGGGACAGGGTGGAACCGGGGAGCTGTTTTTT. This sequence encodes CASSQGQGGTGELFF.

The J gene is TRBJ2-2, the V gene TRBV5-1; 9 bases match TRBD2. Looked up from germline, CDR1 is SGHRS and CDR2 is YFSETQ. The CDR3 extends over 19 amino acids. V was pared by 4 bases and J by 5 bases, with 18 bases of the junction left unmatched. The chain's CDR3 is CASSPQSGSGSLTTGELFF. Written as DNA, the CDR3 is TGCGCCAGCAGCCCCCAGTCGGGTAGCGGGAGTTTAACGACCGGGGAGCTGTTTTTT.